The 20 T cell receptor beta chains listed next were all sequenced from one sample in a study of T cell responses to AZD1222 COVID-19 vaccine (dated by TCRdb to about 2021). The receptor library was made with the immunoSEQ multiplex PCR assay. The table was pulled from immuneACCESS by TCRdb, which kept in-frame rearrangements only. Such tables lose some clones; where checked, under half of the loss comes from unresolved V genes, and the rest has no known cause. This sample has about 150,000 clones in its table, and about 89% of those were observed once. The top ten constitute approximately 3.8% of the sample. The time point label of this sample denotes: about 28 days (+/-7) after the second vaccine dose. Sequenced material: peripheral blood, taken 28 days after the second AZD1222 dose. The receptors come from an adult who received the AZD1222 COVID-19 vaccine.

This clone occurred a few times. The V and J genes are TRBV29-1 and TRBJ2-4, with 11 positions matching TRBD1. J lost 9 bases, V lost 6 bases, and 10 bases had no gene match. Looked up from germline, CDR1 is SQVTM and CDR2 is ANQGSEA. The CDR3 has 14 amino acids. The DNA for the CDR3 is TGCAGCGTGAATGCCGGGACAGGGGGTACCATTCAGTACTTC. Translating gives CSVNAGTGGTIQYF. The full variable domain, in which reference TRBV29-1 and TRBJ2-4 provide the parts outside the CDR3, is SAVISQKPSRDICQRGTSLTIQCQVDSQVTMMFWYRQQPGQSLTLIATANQGSEATYESGFVIDKFPISRPNLTFSTLTVSNMSPEDSSIYLCSVNAGTGGTIQYFGAGTRLSVL.

A few counts support this clone. This chain links TRBV19 with TRBJ2-1, with TRBD1 matching over 9 bases. The junction had 10 bases not matched to a gene; V was cut back by 10 bases and J by 3 bases. There are 15 residues in the CDR3. Germline V lookup: CDR1 LNHDA, CDR2 SQIVND (reference sequence). CDR3 nucleotide sequence: TGTGCCACCACCCCGGGGGGACAGGGCTACAATGAGCAGTTCTTC. It translates to CATTPGGQGYNEQFF.

The V and J genes are TRBV11-3 and TRBJ2-1; possible D gene TRBD2, 5 bases. Trimming removed 8 bases at V and 8 bases at J, with 16 bases between. The CDR3 is 13 amino acids. Germline V CDR1 and CDR2: SGHNT, YENEEA. As DNA, the CDR3 is TGTGCCAGCTCCCTAGCCAACCTAGATGAGCAGTTCTTC. Its translation is CASSLANLDEQFF.

The J gene is TRBJ2-3, the V gene TRBV9; no definite D call. Germline-derived CDR1 and CDR2 are SGDLS and YYNGEE. This CDR3 is built from 11 residues. V was pared by 0 bases and J by 8 bases, with 4 bases between. The DNA for the CDR3 is TGTGCCAGCAGCGTAGGTGGTACGCAGTATTTT. Translated: CASSVGGTQYF.

V is TRBV25-1 and J is TRBJ2-3; 8 bases fit TRBD1. Per germline, CDR1 MGHDK and CDR2 SYGVNS. This CDR3 spans 15 amino acids. V was pared by 3 bases and J by 4 bases, with 6 bases of the junction left unmatched. This CDR3 is CASSDWTGSADTQYF. DNA for the CDR3: TGTGCCAGCAGTGATTGGACAGGGAGCGCAGATACGCAGTATTTT.

The genes are TRBV18 and TRBJ2-3; D is unclear. Trimming left V 5 bases short and J 4 bases short, with 4 bases between. This CDR3 has 11 amino acids. Germline V gives CDR1 KGHSH, CDR2 LQKENI. CDR3: CASSEADTQYF. As DNA, the CDR3 is TGTGCCAGCTCAGAAGCAGATACGCAGTATTTT.

This chain uses TRBV19 with TRBJ2-2, with D possibly matching TRBD1 (6 bases). The CDR3 is 15 amino acids. V lost 6 bases to trimming and J lost 0 bases, with 11 bases between them. CDR1 and CDR2 (germline): LNHDA, SQIVND (reference sequence). The CDR3 loop reads CASRPGQTNTGELFF. The CDR3 DNA sequence: TGTGCCAGTAGGCCGGGACAAACGAACACCGGGGAGCTGTTTTTT.

The V gene is TRBV7-3, the J gene TRBJ2-3; TRBD2 matches at 15 bases. The junction had 4 bases not matched to a gene; V was cut back by 5 bases and J by 4 bases. Germline CDR1 is SGHTA and CDR2 is FQGTGA. This CDR3 comprises 16 residues. The CDR3 nucleotides read TGTGCCAGCAGCGTTGGACTAGCGGGAGGGGCAGATACGCAGTATTTT. Translation gives CASSVGLAGGADTQYF.

This clone was seen just once. The chain carries TRBV2 and TRBJ1-5; the D is unclear. The CDR3 is 15 amino acids. Germline V gene data show CDR1 as SNHLY and CDR2 as FYNNEI. V was pared by 4 bases and J by 2 bases, with 12 bases between. This chain's CDR3 is CASSGANEGNQPQHF. Here the CDR3 DNA reads TGTGCCAGCAGTGGGGCTAATGAGGGCAATCAGCCCCAGCATTTT. The full variable domain, completed using reference TRBV2 and TRBJ1-5, is EPEVTQTPSHQVTQMGQEVILRCVPISNHLYFYWYRQILGQKVEFLVSFYNNEISEKSEIFDDQFSVERPDGSNFTLKIRSTKLEDSAMYFCASSGANEGNQPQHFGDGTRLSIL.

The rearrangement links TRBV21-1 to TRBJ2-1; TRBD2 is taken as the D call from the table, unchecked against the DNA. TRBV21-1 is described as a pseudogene. The CDR3 is made up of 19 amino acids. The CDR3: CASSSWTSGRNCSYNEQFF. The CDR3 nucleotides read TGTGCCAGCAGCTCTTGGACTAGCGGGAGAAACTGCTCCTACAATGAGCAGTTCTTC.

The V gene is TRBV4-2, the J gene TRBJ2-1; 11 nucleotides agree with TRBD2. Germline CDR1 LGHNA, CDR2 YNFKEQ. V gave up 0 bases and J gave up 6 bases; unmatched junction bases: 10. The CDR3 length is 18 residues. The CDR3 nucleotides read TGTGCCAGCAGCCAAGAACTACCCGGGACTAGCGGCTCCAATGAGCAGTTCTTC. Encoded protein: CASSQELPGTSGSNEQFF.

This sequence joins TRBV3-1 (or the pseudogene TRBV3-2) and TRBJ1-2; D ambiguous. The V gene's germline CDR1 is LGHDT and CDR2 YNNKEL (reference sequence). The CDR3 has 18 residues. The germline V and J ends were trimmed by 4 bases and 2 bases, with 23 bases remaining between them. CDR3 in amino acids: CASSLQKPPRRTNYGYTF. The DNA for the CDR3 is TGTGCCAGCAGCCTCCAGAAACCCCCTCGCCGGACGAACTATGGCTACACCTTC.

This chain uses TRBV18 with TRBJ2-1; D might be TRBD2 (7 bases). CDR1 KGHSH and CDR2 LQKENI come from the germline V gene. V shed 5 bases and J shed 6 bases, with 14 bases lying between them. This CDR3 comprises 14 residues. The CDR3 here is CASSEGEGSNEQFF. The DNA for the CDR3 is TGTGCCAGCTCAGAGGGGGAGGGGTCCAATGAGCAGTTCTTC.

This clone was detected only a few times. The chain combines TRBV6-6 with TRBJ2-3; D is undetermined. CDR1 is MNHNY, CDR2 SVGAGI, per germline (reference sequence). The CDR3 extends over 15 amino acids. Trimming shortened V by 7 bases and J by 0 bases, and 14 bases separated the two germline ends. DNA for the CDR3: TGTGCCAGCACCCGGACCGTGCCCAGCACAGATACGCAGTATTTT. Translated: CASTRTVPSTDTQYF.

This clone showed up just once. The chain recombines TRBV3-1 (or the pseudogene TRBV3-2) with TRBJ1-1, with D tentatively TRBD1 (5 bases). V shed 0 bases and J shed 0 bases, with 17 bases lying between them. Germline V gene data show CDR1 as LGHDT and CDR2 as YNNKEL (reference sequence). CDR3 length: 18 residues. Written as DNA, the CDR3 is TGTGCCAGCAGCCAAGAGAAAGCAGGGCGGGCCGTGAACACTGAAGCTTTCTTT. This codes for CASSQEKAGRAVNTEAFF.

On this clone itself: Within the sample, other DNA sequences also encode this same CDR3. The chain employs TRBV6-5 and TRBJ1-2; 7 positions agree with TRBD1. The V gene's germline CDR1 is MNHEY and CDR2 SVGAGI. The CDR3 loop spans 14 amino acids. V dropped 0 bases and J dropped 4; count of bases not matched to a gene: 2. CDR3 DNA sequence: TGTGCCAGCAGTTACTCTGCAGGGGGCTATGGCTACACCTTC. Its protein is CASSYSAGGYGYTF.

The V gene is TRBV27, the J gene TRBJ1-2, with 7 bases fitting TRBD1. The germline gives CDR1 MNHEY, CDR2 SMNVEV (reference sequence). The length of the CDR3 is 15 residues. Trimming cost V 10 bases and J 5 bases; bases outside gene matches: 16. This CDR3 reads CATSRGGGGRYGYTF. The CDR3 bases are TGTGCCACCTCCAGGGGAGGGGGCGGTAGGTATGGCTACACCTTC.

This chain connects TRBV12-3 or TRBV12-4 to TRBJ1-2, with a tentative D call TRBD1 (5 bases). The CDR3 loop spans 13 amino acids. Trimming left V 4 bases short and J 4 bases short, with 10 bases between. CDR3 bases: TGTGCCAGCAGTTCCAGGGTTTCCTATGGCTACACCTTC. This codes for CASSSRVSYGYTF.

V is TRBV6-5 and J is TRBJ2-3, with 7 bases lining up with TRBD2. The junction had 13 bases not matched to a gene; V was cut back by 9 bases and J by 4 bases. The CDR3 consists of 15 residues. CDR1 MNHEY and CDR2 SVGAGI come from the germline V gene. The CDR3 sequence is CASLPRLAVADTQYF. DNA for the CDR3: TGTGCCAGTCTCCCGCGGCTAGCGGTGGCAGATACGCAGTATTTT.

The chain is built from TRBV3-1 (or the pseudogene TRBV3-2) and TRBJ2-3, with TRBD2 matching 7 bases. CDR1 is LGHDT, CDR2 YNNKEL, per germline (reference sequence). This CDR3 is 17 amino acids long. With V trimmed by 4 bases and J by 3 bases, 13 bases remained unmatched. The CDR3 here is CASSPRTSASGTDTQYF. The CDR3 DNA reads as TGTGCCAGCAGCCCCCGTACTAGCGCCAGTGGAACAGATACGCAGTATTTT.